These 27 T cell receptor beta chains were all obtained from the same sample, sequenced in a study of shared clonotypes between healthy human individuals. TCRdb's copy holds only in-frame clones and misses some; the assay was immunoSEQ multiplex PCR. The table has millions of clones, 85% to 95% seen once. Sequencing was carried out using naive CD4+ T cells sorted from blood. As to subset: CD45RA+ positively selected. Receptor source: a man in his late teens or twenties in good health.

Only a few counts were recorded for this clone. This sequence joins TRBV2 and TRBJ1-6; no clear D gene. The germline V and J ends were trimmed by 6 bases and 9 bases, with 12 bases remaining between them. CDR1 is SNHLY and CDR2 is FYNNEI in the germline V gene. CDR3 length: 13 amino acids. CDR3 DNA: TGTGCCAGCAGGGGAGGGAAAAGTTCACCCCTCCACTTT. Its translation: CASRGGKSSPLHF.

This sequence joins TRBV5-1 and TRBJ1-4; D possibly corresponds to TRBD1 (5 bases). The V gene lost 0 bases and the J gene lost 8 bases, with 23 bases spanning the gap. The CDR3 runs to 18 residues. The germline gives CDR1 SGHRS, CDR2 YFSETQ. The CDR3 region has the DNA TGCGCCAGCAGCTTGGTTTCGTTGAGTTCGGGGGTAGGAGAAAAACTGTTTTTT. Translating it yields CASSLVSLSSGVGEKLFF. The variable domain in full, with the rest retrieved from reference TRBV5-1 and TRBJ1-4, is KAGVTQTPRYLIKTRGQQVTLSCSPISGHRSVSWYQQTPGQGLQFLFEYFSETQRNKGNFPGRFSGRQFSNSRSEMNVSTLELGDSALYLCASSLVSLSSGVGEKLFFGSGTQLSVL.

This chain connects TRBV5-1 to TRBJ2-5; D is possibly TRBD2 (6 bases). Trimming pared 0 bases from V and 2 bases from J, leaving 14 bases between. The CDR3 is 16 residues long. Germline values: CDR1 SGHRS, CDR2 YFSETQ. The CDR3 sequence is CASSLGNSGVQETQYF. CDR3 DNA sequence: TGCGCCAGCAGCTTGGGTAATAGCGGTGTACAAGAGACCCAGTACTTC.

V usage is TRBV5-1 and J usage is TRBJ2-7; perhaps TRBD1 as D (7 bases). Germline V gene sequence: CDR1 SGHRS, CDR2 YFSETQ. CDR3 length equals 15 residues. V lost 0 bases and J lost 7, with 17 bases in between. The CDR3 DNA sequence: TGCGCCAGCAGCTTGGGAGGGACAGCGGGCGGAGAGCAGTACTTC. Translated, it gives CASSLGGTAGGEQYF. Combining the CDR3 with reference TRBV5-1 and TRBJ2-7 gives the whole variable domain KAGVTQTPRYLIKTRGQQVTLSCSPISGHRSVSWYQQTPGQGLQFLFEYFSETQRNKGNFPGRFSGRQFSNSRSEMNVSTLELGDSALYLCASSLGGTAGGEQYFGPGTRLTVT.

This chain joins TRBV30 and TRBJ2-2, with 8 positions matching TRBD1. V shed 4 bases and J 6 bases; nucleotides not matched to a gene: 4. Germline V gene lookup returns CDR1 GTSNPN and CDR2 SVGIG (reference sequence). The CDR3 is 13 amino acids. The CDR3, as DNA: TGTGCCTGGACGGACAGGGTAGCCGGGGAGCTGTTTTTT. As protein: CAWTDRVAGELFF.

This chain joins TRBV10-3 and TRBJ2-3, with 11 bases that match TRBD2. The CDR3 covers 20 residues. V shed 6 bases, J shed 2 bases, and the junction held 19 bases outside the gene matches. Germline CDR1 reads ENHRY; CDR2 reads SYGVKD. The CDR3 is CAISSRVVAGGPGDTDTQYF. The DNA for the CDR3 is TGTGCCATCAGCAGTCGGGTTGTAGCGGGAGGGCCGGGGGACACAGATACGCAGTATTTT.

CDR3 residues: CASGSPGNTIYF. As DNA, the CDR3 is TGTGCTAGTGGTTCCCCCGGAAACACCATATATTTT. V and J are TRBV12-5 and TRBJ1-3; D uncertain. Germline V gene sequence: CDR1 LGHNT, CDR2 FRNRAP. This CDR3 is built from 12 residues. Trimming took off 4 bases at V and 4 bases at J, with 5 bases between the two ends.

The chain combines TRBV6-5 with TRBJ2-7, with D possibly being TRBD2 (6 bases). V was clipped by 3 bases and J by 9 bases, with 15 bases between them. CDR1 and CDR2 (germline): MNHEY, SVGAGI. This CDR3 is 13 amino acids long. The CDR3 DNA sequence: TGTGCCAGCAGTTATGGAGGGATCTTGGGGCAGTACTTC. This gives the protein CASSYGGILGQYF.

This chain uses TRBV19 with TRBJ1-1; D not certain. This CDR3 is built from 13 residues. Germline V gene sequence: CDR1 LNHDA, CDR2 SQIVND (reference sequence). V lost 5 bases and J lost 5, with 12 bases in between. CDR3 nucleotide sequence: TGTGCCAGTAGTCCAGCCCTGGGGACTGAAGCTTTCTTT. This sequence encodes CASSPALGTEAFF.

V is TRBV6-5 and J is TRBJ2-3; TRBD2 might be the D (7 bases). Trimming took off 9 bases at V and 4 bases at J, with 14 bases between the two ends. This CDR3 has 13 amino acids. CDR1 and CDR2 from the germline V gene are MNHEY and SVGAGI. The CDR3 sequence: CASLGGASDTQYF. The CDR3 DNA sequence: TGTGCCAGTCTTGGGGGGGCATCAGATACGCAGTATTTT.

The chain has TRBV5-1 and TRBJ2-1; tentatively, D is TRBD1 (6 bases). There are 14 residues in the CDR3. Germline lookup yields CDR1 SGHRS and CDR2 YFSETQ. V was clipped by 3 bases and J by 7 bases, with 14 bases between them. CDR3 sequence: CASSSGTPPNEQFF. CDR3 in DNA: TGCGCCAGCAGCTCCGGGACACCCCCTAATGAGCAGTTCTTC. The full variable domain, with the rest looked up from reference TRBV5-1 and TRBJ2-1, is KAGVTQTPRYLIKTRGQQVTLSCSPISGHRSVSWYQQTPGQGLQFLFEYFSETQRNKGNFPGRFSGRQFSNSRSEMNVSTLELGDSALYLCASSSGTPPNEQFFGPGTRLTVL.

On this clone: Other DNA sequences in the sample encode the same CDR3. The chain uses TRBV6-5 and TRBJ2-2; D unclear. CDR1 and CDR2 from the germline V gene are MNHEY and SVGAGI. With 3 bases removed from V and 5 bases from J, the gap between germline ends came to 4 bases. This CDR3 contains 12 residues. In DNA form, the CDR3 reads TGTGCCAGCAGTTATCCTACCGGGGAGCTGTTTTTT. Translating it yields CASSYPTGELFF.

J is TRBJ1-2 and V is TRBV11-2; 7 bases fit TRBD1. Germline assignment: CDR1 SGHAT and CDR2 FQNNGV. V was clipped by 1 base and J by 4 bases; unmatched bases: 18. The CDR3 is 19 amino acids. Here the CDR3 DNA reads TGTGCCAGCAGCTTAGGGGACAGCGTCTATAGGGCTTCTAGCTATGGCTACACCTTC. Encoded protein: CASSLGDSVYRASSYGYTF.

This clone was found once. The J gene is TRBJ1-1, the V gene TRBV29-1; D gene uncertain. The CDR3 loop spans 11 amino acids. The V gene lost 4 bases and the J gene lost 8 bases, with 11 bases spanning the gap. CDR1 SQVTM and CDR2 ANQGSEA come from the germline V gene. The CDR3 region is CSVVRQVEAFF. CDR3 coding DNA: TGCAGCGTTGTACGGCAAGTCGAAGCTTTCTTT.

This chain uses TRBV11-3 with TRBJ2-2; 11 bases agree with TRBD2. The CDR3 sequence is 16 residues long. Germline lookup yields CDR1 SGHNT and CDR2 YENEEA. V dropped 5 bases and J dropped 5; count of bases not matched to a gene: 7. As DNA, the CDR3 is TGTGCCAGCAGCCTGACTAGCGGGGTTGGTACCGGGGAGCTGTTTTTT. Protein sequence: CASSLTSGVGTGELFF.

The CDR3 loop reads CASSLGGLAGGIGEQYF. DNA for the CDR3: TGTGCCAGCAGCTTAGGGGGGCTAGCGGGAGGAATAGGCGAGCAGTACTTC. The chain recombines TRBV7-9 with TRBJ2-7; 11 nucleotides line up with TRBD2. J gave up 6 bases and V 1 base, and 11 bases lay outside the gene matches. Germline CDR1 reads SEHNR; CDR2 reads FQNEAQ (reference sequence). This CDR3 comprises 17 residues. Filled out from reference TRBV7-9 and TRBJ2-7, the complete variable domain reads DTGVSQNPRHKITKRGQNVTFRCDPISEHNRLYWYRQTLGQGPEFLTYFQNEAQLEKSRLLSDRFSAERPKGSFSTLEIQRTEQGDSAMYLCASSLGGLAGGIGEQYFGPGTRLTVT.

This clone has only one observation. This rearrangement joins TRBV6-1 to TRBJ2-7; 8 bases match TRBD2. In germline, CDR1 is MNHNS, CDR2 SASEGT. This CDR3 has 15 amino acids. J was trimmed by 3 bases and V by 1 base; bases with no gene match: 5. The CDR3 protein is CASSEGTSGLYEQYF. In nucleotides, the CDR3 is TGTGCCAGCAGTGAAGGAACTAGCGGCCTCTACGAGCAGTACTTC.

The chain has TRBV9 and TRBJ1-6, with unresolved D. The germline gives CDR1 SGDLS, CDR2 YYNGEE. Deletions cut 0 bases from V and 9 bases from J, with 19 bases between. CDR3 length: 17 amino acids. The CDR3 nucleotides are TGTGCCAGCAGCGTAGCCTCGTCAGGAGGGCCCTCTTCACCCCTCCACTTT. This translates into CASSVASSGGPSSPLHF.

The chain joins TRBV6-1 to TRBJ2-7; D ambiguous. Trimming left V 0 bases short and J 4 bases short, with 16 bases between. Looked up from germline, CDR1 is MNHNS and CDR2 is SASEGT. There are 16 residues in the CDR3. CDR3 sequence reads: CASSEAFRHAVYEQYF. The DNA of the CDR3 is TGTGCCAGCAGTGAAGCTTTCAGGCACGCGGTTTACGAGCAGTACTTC.

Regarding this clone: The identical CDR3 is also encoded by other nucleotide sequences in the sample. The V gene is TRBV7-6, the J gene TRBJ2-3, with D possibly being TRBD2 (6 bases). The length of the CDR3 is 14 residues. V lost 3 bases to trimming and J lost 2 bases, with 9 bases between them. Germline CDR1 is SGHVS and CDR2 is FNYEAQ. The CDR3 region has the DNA TGTGCCAGCAGCTTTAGCGGATCCACAGATACGCAGTATTTT. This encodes CASSFSGSTDTQYF.

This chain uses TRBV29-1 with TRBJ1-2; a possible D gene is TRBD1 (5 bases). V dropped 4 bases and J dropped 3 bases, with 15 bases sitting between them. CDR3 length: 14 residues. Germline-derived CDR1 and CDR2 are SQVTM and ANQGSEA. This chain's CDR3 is CSVASRLTDYGYTF. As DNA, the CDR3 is TGCAGCGTTGCCTCCAGGTTGACAGACTATGGCTACACCTTC.

The CDR3 nucleotides are TGTGCCAGCAGCCGAGAAGCCCTCGGGGAGCTGTTTTTT. This sequence encodes CASSREALGELFF. The V gene is TRBV2, the J gene TRBJ2-2; D call uncertain. The CDR3 has 13 residues. Germline V CDR1 and CDR2: SNHLY, FYNNEI. Trimming took off 6 bases at V and 7 bases at J, with 12 bases between the two ends.

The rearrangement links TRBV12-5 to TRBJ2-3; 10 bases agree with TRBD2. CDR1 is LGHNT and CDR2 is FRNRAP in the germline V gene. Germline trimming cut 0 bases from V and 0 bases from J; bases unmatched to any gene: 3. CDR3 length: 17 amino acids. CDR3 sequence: CASGLVGLAASTDTQYF. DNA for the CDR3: TGTGCTAGTGGTTTGGTAGGACTAGCGGCTAGCACAGATACGCAGTATTTT.

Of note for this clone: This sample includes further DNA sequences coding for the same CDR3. CDR3 sequence reads: CASRDLAYEQYF. The CDR3 DNA reads TGTGCCAGCAGGGACCTCGCCTACGAGCAGTACTTC. The J gene is TRBJ2-7, the V gene TRBV2; D is ambiguous. Trimming removed 6 bases from V and 2 bases from J, with 8 bases in between. Germline V gene data show CDR1 as SNHLY and CDR2 as FYNNEI. CDR3 length: 12 amino acids.

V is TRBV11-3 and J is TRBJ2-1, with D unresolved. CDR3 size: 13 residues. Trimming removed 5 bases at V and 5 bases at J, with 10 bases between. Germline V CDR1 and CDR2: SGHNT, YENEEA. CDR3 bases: TGTGCCAGCAGCGCCCGGGCTGACAATGAGCAGTTCTTC. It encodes CASSARADNEQFF.

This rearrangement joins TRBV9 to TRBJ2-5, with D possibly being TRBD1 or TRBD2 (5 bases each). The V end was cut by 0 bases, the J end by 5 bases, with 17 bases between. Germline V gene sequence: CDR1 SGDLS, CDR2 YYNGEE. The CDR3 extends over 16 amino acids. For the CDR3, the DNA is TGTGCCAGCAGCGTAGGGGGGTCAGGGTTGTGGGAGACCCAGTACTTC. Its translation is CASSVGGSGLWETQYF.

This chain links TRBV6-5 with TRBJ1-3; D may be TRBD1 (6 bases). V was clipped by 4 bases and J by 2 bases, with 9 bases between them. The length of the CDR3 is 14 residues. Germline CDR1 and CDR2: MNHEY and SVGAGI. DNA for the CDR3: TGTGCCAGCAGTTCTCCAGGGGCTGGAAACACCATATATTTT. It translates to CASSSPGAGNTIYF.